These T cell receptor beta chains were read from a single sample in a study of blood T cell repertoires in COVID-19. TCRdb's copy holds only in-frame clones and misses some; the assay was immunoSEQ multiplex PCR. The sample holds 60,000 to 65,000 clones, approximately 79% seen once. Source material: peripheral blood. Source of these receptors: a man aged 55 to 69 with acute or convalescent COVID-19. CDR3s include the opening cysteine and the closing phenylalanine or tryptophan. Clone size is stated in some rows and not others, as once, few, many or a class when expanded.

CASTEENSGSEQYF	-	TRBV6-5	TRBJ2-7
CASSRDRVGTEAFF	-	TRBV19	TRBJ1-1
CASSGTSGLYNEQFF	-	TRBV9	TRBJ2-1
CASSQDLGTGTNEQYF	once	TRBV4-3	TRBJ2-7
CASSEQGVTGETQYF	-	TRBV6-1	TRBJ2-5
CASSPGDRDTGELFF	once	TRBV5-1	TRBJ2-2
CASTRDSTTNEKLFF	few	TRBV5-8	TRBJ1-4
CASSGSGTSHNEQFF	-	TRBV10-2	TRBJ2-1
CASRGQGRTEAFF	few	TRBV5-1	TRBJ1-1
CASSSDRERSPLHF	-	TRBV7-8	TRBJ1-6
CASSISGTGITLAKNIQYF	-	TRBV19	TRBJ2-4
CSVEVGAGTSTDTQYF	-	TRBV29-1	TRBJ2-3
CAWGFGEAFF	-	TRBV30	TRBJ1-1
CASSLSGGVRNQPQHF	once	TRBV28	TRBJ1-5
CASSSRDSGTEAFF	-	TRBV6-5	TRBJ1-1
CASSLAPRGGNTIYF	once	TRBV11-2	TRBJ1-3
CAISEGGLRGYEQYF	once	TRBV10-3	TRBJ2-7
CASSQGDRGINYGYTF	few	TRBV23-1	TRBJ1-2
CASSATPGQLYEKLFF	-	TRBV6-1	TRBJ1-4
CASSDQGSTDTQYF	-	TRBV2	TRBJ2-3
CASSIDGRIHSGANVLTF	once	TRBV19	TRBJ2-6
CASSLGTGFGDNQPQHF	-	TRBV19	TRBJ1-5
CASRCGPIRVNTEAFF	-	TRBV27	TRBJ1-1
CASSEYGETYEQYF	-	TRBV25-1	TRBJ2-7
CASRTQGNNQPQHF	-	TRBV19	TRBJ1-5
CARRLSTSGRAVETQYF	-	TRBV10-1	TRBJ2-5
CASSWDTGNQPQHF	-	TRBV5-5	TRBJ1-5
CASGDRVYGYTF	-	TRBV12-3/TRBV12-4	TRBJ1-2
CASSLPGANSGNTIYF	few	TRBV7-9	TRBJ1-3
CAWSVTGREQYF	once	TRBV30	TRBJ2-7
CASSLDLRHSGNTIYF	-	TRBV11-2	TRBJ1-3
CASSSEPGGSYNEQFF	-	TRBV19	TRBJ2-1
CASSQDVAYNSPLHF	-	TRBV4-1	TRBJ1-6
CASTPAGSHNEQFF	-	TRBV19	TRBJ2-1
CASSPGQDPNQPQHF	-	TRBV18	TRBJ1-5
CAISDGQGSSPLHF	-	TRBV10-3	TRBJ1-6
CASRREGVETQYF	-	TRBV3-1/TRBV3-2	TRBJ2-5
CASSLVVRANQPQHF	-	TRBV4-1	TRBJ1-5
CAWSVSGGPGSSFF	-	TRBV30	TRBJ2-1
CASSSQYEQYF	-	TRBV28	TRBJ2-7
CASTVGGAGKNIQYF	once	TRBV6-5	TRBJ2-4
CASSGGSIGVYGYTF	-	TRBV2	TRBJ1-2
CASRDRGKNEQFF	-	TRBV6-5	TRBJ2-1
CASSLTSVGEQFF	-	TRBV11-2	TRBJ2-1
CASRPSQGEPETQYF	-	TRBV4-1	TRBJ2-5
CASSPGTSVSYEQYF	-	TRBV28	TRBJ2-7
CASRSSYGSYNEQFF	-	TRBV7-2	TRBJ2-1